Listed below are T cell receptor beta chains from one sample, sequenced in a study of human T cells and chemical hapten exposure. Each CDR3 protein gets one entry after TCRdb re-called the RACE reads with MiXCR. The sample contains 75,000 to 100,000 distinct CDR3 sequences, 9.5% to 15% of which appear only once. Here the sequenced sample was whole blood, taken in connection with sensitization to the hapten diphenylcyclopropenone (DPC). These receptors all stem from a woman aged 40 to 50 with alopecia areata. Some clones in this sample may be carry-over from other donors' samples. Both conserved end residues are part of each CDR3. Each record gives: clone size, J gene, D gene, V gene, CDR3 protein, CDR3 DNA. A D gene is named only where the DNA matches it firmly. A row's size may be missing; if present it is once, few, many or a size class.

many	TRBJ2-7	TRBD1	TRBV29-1	CSVDNDRDSNEQYF	TGCAGCGTTGACAATGACAGGGATAGTAACGAGCAGTACTTC
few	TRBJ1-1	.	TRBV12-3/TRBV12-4	CASRQGGTEAFF	TGTGCCAGCAGACAGGGAGGCACTGAAGCTTTCTTT
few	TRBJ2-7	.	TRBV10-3	CATLDGSSYEQYF	TGTGCCACCCTGGACGGGAGCTCCTACGAGCAGTACTTC
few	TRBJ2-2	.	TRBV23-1	CASRDRLRRRFGTGELFF	TGCGCCAGCAGGGACCGACTGCGGAGGCGGTTTGGGACCGGGGAGCTGTTTTTT
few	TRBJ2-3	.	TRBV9	CASSVAFPDTQYF	TGTGCCAGCAGCGTAGCTTTCCCAGATACGCAGTATTTT
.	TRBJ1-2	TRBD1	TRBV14	CASSQDGQARGGYTF	TGTGCCAGCAGCCAAGATGGACAGGCCCGAGGTGGCTACACCTTC
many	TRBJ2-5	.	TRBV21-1	CASSKALSAGEQETQYF	TGTGCCAGCAGCAAAGCGCTTTCGGCGGGAGAGCAAGAGACCCAGTACTTC
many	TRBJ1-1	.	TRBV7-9	CASRRTESEAFF	TGTGCCAGCAGAAGAACAGAATCCGAAGCTTTCTTT
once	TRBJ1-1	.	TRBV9	CASSVGQSSNTEAFF	TGTGCCAGCAGCGTTGGGCAGTCTTCGAACACTGAAGCTTTCTTT
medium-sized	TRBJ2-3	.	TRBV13	CASSLRLDLSTDTQYF	TGTGCCAGCAGCCTCCGACTAGATCTAAGCACAGATACGCAGTATTTT
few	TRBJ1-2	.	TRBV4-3	CASSQDREANYGYTF	TGCGCCAGCAGCCAAGATCGCGAGGCTAACTATGGCTACACCTTC
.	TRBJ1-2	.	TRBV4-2	CASSQDSPGNRNYGYTF	TGTGCCAGCAGCCAAGATTCCCCCGGGAACCGAAACTATGGCTACACCTTC
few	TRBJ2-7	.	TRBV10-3	CAISDRGNEQYF	TGTGCCATCAGTGACAGGGGCAACGAGCAGTACTTC
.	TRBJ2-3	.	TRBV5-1	CASSLTDPDTQYF	TGCGCCAGCAGCCTGACAGATCCAGATACGCAGTATTTT
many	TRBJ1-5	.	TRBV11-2	CASSRNTGGYQPQHF	TGTGCCAGCAGCCGCAACACAGGAGGGTACCAGCCCCAGCATTTT
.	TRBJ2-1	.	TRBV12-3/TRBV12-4	CASSPTGTALGGEQFF	TGTGCCAGCAGCCCCACCGGGACGGCCCTGGGGGGTGAGCAGTTCTTC
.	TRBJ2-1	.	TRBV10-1	CASSAGDPYNEQFF	TGCGCCAGCAGTGCGGGGGACCCCTACAATGAGCAGTTCTTC
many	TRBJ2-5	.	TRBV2	CASKQETQYF	TGTGCCAGCAAGCAAGAGACCCAGTACTTC
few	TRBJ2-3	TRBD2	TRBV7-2	CVSSAGLAGLDTQYF	TGTGTCAGCAGCGCGGGACTAGCGGGTTTAGATACGCAGTATTTT
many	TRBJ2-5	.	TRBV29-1	CSVEEGIEYQETQYF	TGCAGCGTTGAAGAGGGGATAGAGTACCAAGAGACCCAGTACTTC
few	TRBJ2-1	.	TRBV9	CASSVNWRSYNEQFF	TGTGCCAGCAGCGTCAACTGGCGCTCCTACAATGAGCAGTTCTTC
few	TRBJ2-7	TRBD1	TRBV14	CASSRSGTANYEQYF	TGTGCCAGCAGCCGATCCGGGACAGCCAACTACGAGCAGTACTTC
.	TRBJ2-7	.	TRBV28	CASSVLGAYEQYF	TGTGCCAGCAGTGTCCTCGGGGCCTACGAGCAGTACTTC
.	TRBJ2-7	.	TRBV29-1	CSVGVQGHEQYF	TGCAGCGTTGGGGTGCAGGGCCACGAGCAGTACTTC
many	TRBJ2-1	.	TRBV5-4	CASSSGTNNEQFF	TGTGCCAGCAGCTCGGGTACCAACAATGAGCAGTTCTTC
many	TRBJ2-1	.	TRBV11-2	CASSLGSGDEQFF	TGTGCCAGCAGCTTAGGTTCGGGGGATGAGCAGTTCTTC
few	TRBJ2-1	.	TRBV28	CASRDFSYNEQFF	TGTGCCAGCAGGGACTTCTCCTACAATGAGCAGTTCTTC
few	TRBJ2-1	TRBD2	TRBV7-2	CASSLLTSGSSEQFF	TGTGCCAGCAGCTTGTTAACTAGCGGGAGCAGTGAGCAGTTCTTC
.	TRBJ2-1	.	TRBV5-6	CASSLVGSYNEQFF	TGTGCCAGCAGCTTGGTGGGTTCCTACAATGAGCAGTTCTTC
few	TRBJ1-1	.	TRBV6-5	CASSLGGGPTEAFF	TGTGCCAGCAGTCTGGGGGGGGGGCCCACTGAAGCTTTCTTT
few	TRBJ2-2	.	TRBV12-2	CASRSRRGNTGELFF	TGTGCAAGTCGCTCGCGACGGGGGAACACCGGGGAGCTGTTTTTT
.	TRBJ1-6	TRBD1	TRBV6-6	CASSDRAPYNSPLHF	TGTGCCAGCAGTGACAGGGCCCCCTATAATTCACCCCTCCACTTT
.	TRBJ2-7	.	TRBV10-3	CAIGRDRYEQYF	TGTGCCATCGGACGGGACCGCTACGAGCAGTACTTC